A selection of T cell receptor beta chains follows, all from one sample in a study of Ad26.COV2.S vaccination and SARS-CoV-2 variants. TCRdb keeps only in-frame clones here, not all; method: immunoSEQ multiplex PCR. The repertoire holds about 500,000 clones, with nearly 90% as singletons. Source: peripheral blood, taken in a trial of Ad26.COV2.S vaccine versus placebo. The source of these receptors is a person aged 18-60 years who received the Ad26.COV2.S COVID-19 vaccine or a placebo. Both conserved end residues are part of each CDR3. D genes are given only for firm matches. Some rows have no size entry. The others give once, few or many, or a class for an expanded clone.

v_gene: TRBV28
d_gene: TRBD1
j_gene: TRBJ2-5
abundance: .
CDR3aa: CANSRGQGAKTQYF
CDR3nt: TGTGCCAACTCCAGGGGACAGGGGGCCAAGACCCAGTACTTC

v_gene: TRBV21-1
d_gene: .
j_gene: TRBJ2-7
abundance: .
CDR3aa: CASSKAPLGSWEQYF
CDR3nt: TGTGCCAGCAGCAAAGCGCCGCTTGGGTCATGGGAGCAGTACTTC

v_gene: TRBV4-2
d_gene: .
j_gene: TRBJ2-1
abundance: .
CDR3aa: CASSQDRRGTGLSYNEQFF
CDR3nt: TGTGCCAGCAGCCAAGATCGGAGGGGTACGGGACTCTCCTACAATGAGCAGTTCTTC

v_gene: TRBV5-6
d_gene: .
j_gene: TRBJ1-2
abundance: once
CDR3aa: CASSLAGDWGANYGYTF
CDR3nt: TGTGCCAGCAGCTTGGCCGGGGACTGGGGGGCTAACTATGGCTACACCTTC

v_gene: TRBV4-3
d_gene: TRBD1
j_gene: TRBJ2-1
abundance: .
CDR3aa: CASSQAGGQGGEQFF
CDR3nt: TGCGCCAGCAGCCAAGCCGGAGGACAGGGCGGTGAGCAGTTCTTC

v_gene: TRBV29-1
d_gene: .
j_gene: TRBJ2-1
abundance: .
CDR3aa: CSVRGPGLGYNEQFF
CDR3nt: TGCAGCGTTCGGGGGCCGGGGTTGGGCTACAATGAGCAGTTCTTC

v_gene: TRBV5-1
d_gene: .
j_gene: TRBJ1-2
abundance: .
CDR3aa: CASHPGQDYGYTF
CDR3nt: TGCGCCAGCCACCCGGGGCAAGACTATGGCTACACCTTC

v_gene: TRBV27
d_gene: TRBD1
j_gene: TRBJ2-7
abundance: once
CDR3aa: CASSRGQLRYEQYF
CDR3nt: TGTGCCAGCAGTCGGGGACAGCTTCGGTACGAGCAGTACTTC

v_gene: TRBV7-2
d_gene: TRBD2
j_gene: TRBJ2-5
abundance: .
CDR3aa: CASSLVRLAGAPETQYF
CDR3nt: TGTGCCAGCAGCTTAGTTCGACTAGCGGGGGCCCCAGAGACCCAGTACTTC

v_gene: TRBV6-6
d_gene: .
j_gene: TRBJ2-1
abundance: .
CDR3aa: CASSYWVGSSYNEQFF
CDR3nt: TGTGCCAGCAGTTACTGGGTAGGTAGCTCCTACAATGAGCAGTTCTTC

v_gene: TRBV7-3
d_gene: TRBD1
j_gene: TRBJ2-7
abundance: many
CDR3aa: CASSFPDRDPYEQYF
CDR3nt: TGTGCCAGCAGCTTCCCGGACAGGGACCCCTACGAGCAGTACTTC

v_gene: TRBV4-3
d_gene: .
j_gene: TRBJ1-1
abundance: .
CDR3aa: CASSHDYLRNTEAFF
CDR3nt: TGCGCCAGCAGCCACGATTATCTGAGGAACACTGAAGCTTTCTTT

v_gene: TRBV19
d_gene: .
j_gene: TRBJ1-1
abundance: once
CDR3aa: CASSFSGTEAFF
CDR3nt: TGTGCCAGTAGTTTTTCCGGCACTGAAGCTTTCTTT

v_gene: TRBV5-4
d_gene: TRBD1
j_gene: TRBJ2-4
abundance: .
CDR3aa: CASSFLDRGDIQYF
CDR3nt: TGTGCCAGCAGCTTCTTGGACAGGGGTGACATTCAGTACTTC

v_gene: TRBV3-1/TRBV3-2
d_gene: TRBD2
j_gene: TRBJ2-1
abundance: .
CDR3aa: CASSQSPGLAGGGWGNEQFF
CDR3nt: TGTGCCAGCAGCCAATCCCCGGGACTAGCGGGAGGAGGTTGGGGAAATGAGCAGTTCTTC

v_gene: TRBV3-1/TRBV3-2
d_gene: .
j_gene: TRBJ1-6
abundance: .
CDR3aa: CASSNRDGGLPLHF
CDR3nt: TGTGCCAGCAGCAACAGGGACGGTGGTTTACCCCTCCACTTT

v_gene: TRBV7-8
d_gene: TRBD2
j_gene: TRBJ2-7
abundance: once
CDR3aa: CASSPLAGGEQYF
CDR3nt: TGTGCCAGCAGCCCCCTAGCGGGAGGCGAGCAGTACTTC

v_gene: TRBV28
d_gene: .
j_gene: TRBJ1-3
abundance: .
CDR3aa: CASSLTGTASSGNTIYF
CDR3nt: TGTGCCAGCAGTTTAACAGGGACGGCGAGCTCTGGAAACACCATATATTTT

v_gene: TRBV18
d_gene: .
j_gene: TRBJ1-4
abundance: .
CDR3aa: CASSPPRARTNEKLFF
CDR3nt: TGTGCCAGCTCACCACCGCGGGCAAGAACTAATGAAAAACTGTTTTTT

v_gene: TRBV18
d_gene: .
j_gene: TRBJ2-7
abundance: .
CDR3aa: CASSPGTLEQYF
CDR3nt: TGTGCCAGCTCACCCGGGACGTTAGAGCAGTACTTC

v_gene: TRBV18
d_gene: TRBD1
j_gene: TRBJ1-1
abundance: .
CDR3aa: CASSPDRVSNTEAFF
CDR3nt: TGTGCCAGCTCACCGGACAGGGTTTCGAACACTGAAGCTTTCTTT

v_gene: TRBV18
d_gene: TRBD1
j_gene: TRBJ1-4
abundance: .
CDR3aa: CASSPVQGAREKLFF
CDR3nt: TGTGCCAGCTCACCGGTTCAGGGGGCGAGAGAAAAACTGTTTTTT

v_gene: TRBV6-1
d_gene: .
j_gene: TRBJ2-7
abundance: .
CDR3aa: CASSERGRFPHYEQYF
CDR3nt: TGTGCCAGCAGTGAAAGAGGGCGTTTTCCCCACTACGAGCAGTACTTC

v_gene: TRBV7-3
d_gene: TRBD1
j_gene: TRBJ2-1
abundance: .
CDR3aa: CASSRTGINEQFF
CDR3nt: TGTGCCAGCAGCAGGACAGGGATCAATGAGCAGTTCTTC

v_gene: TRBV21-1
d_gene: .
j_gene: TRBJ1-1
abundance: .
CDR3aa: CASRSGVNTEAFF
CDR3nt: TGTGCCAGCAGATCCGGGGTAAACACTGAAGCTTTCTTT

v_gene: TRBV7-2
d_gene: .
j_gene: TRBJ1-5
abundance: .
CDR3aa: CASSLASGGGSNQPQHF
CDR3nt: TGTGCCAGCAGCTTAGCGTCGGGAGGGGGTAGCAATCAGCCCCAGCATTTT

v_gene: TRBV3-1/TRBV3-2
d_gene: TRBD1
j_gene: TRBJ1-4
abundance: .
CDR3aa: CASSVTGGEKLFF
CDR3nt: TGTGCCAGCAGCGTTACAGGGGGGGAAAAACTGTTTTTT

v_gene: TRBV30
d_gene: TRBD2
j_gene: TRBJ2-3
abundance: .
CDR3aa: CAWSLFGLAGVGPDTQYF
CDR3nt: TGTGCCTGGAGCCTATTTGGACTAGCGGGAGTGGGGCCAGATACGCAGTATTTT

v_gene: TRBV7-8
d_gene: TRBD1
j_gene: TRBJ1-2
abundance: once
CDR3aa: CASSLGGGGDYGYTF
CDR3nt: TGTGCCAGCAGCTTAGGGGGAGGGGGCGACTATGGCTACACCTTC

v_gene: TRBV4-3
d_gene: TRBD2
j_gene: TRBJ2-1
abundance: .
CDR3aa: CASSTRLVSGGVTSEQFF
CDR3nt: TGCGCCAGCAGCACCCGTCTCGTGAGCGGGGGAGTTACGAGTGAGCAGTTCTTC

v_gene: TRBV4-1
d_gene: .
j_gene: TRBJ1-1
abundance: .
CDR3aa: CASSLSRVNTEAFF
CDR3nt: TGCGCCAGCAGCCTCAGTCGTGTGAACACTGAAGCTTTCTTT

v_gene: TRBV19
d_gene: .
j_gene: TRBJ2-3
abundance: .
CDR3aa: CASSVVGGVADTQYF
CDR3nt: TGTGCCAGTAGTGTAGTCGGGGGAGTGGCAGATACGCAGTATTTT

v_gene: TRBV19
d_gene: TRBD1
j_gene: TRBJ1-5
abundance: once
CDR3aa: CASSRDSLILNQPQHF
CDR3nt: TGTGCCAGTAGTAGGGACAGCCTAATCCTAAATCAGCCCCAGCATTTT

v_gene: TRBV7-3
d_gene: .
j_gene: TRBJ2-5
abundance: .
CDR3aa: CASSLAGPQETQYF
CDR3nt: TGTGCCAGCAGCTTGGCCGGCCCCCAAGAGACCCAGTACTTC

v_gene: TRBV19
d_gene: .
j_gene: TRBJ1-1
abundance: .
CDR3aa: CASSFQTGNTEAFF
CDR3nt: TGTGCCAGTAGTTTTCAGACAGGGAACACTGAAGCTTTCTTT

v_gene: TRBV10-1
d_gene: .
j_gene: TRBJ2-2
abundance: .
CDR3aa: CASSESLTGELFF
CDR3nt: TGCGCCAGCAGTGAGTCTCTCACCGGGGAGCTGTTTTTT

v_gene: TRBV24-1
d_gene: TRBD2
j_gene: TRBJ2-1
abundance: .
CDR3aa: CATSDPTSGGGEQFF
CDR3nt: TGTGCCACCAGTGACCCGACTAGCGGGGGAGGTGAGCAGTTCTTC

v_gene: TRBV5-1
d_gene: .
j_gene: TRBJ2-5
abundance: .
CDR3aa: CASRESGGIRRYF
CDR3nt: TGCGCCAGCAGGGAGAGCGGAGGGATCCGCCGGTACTTC

v_gene: TRBV15
d_gene: .
j_gene: TRBJ2-1
abundance: .
CDR3aa: CATSRDGGGWVYNEQFF
CDR3nt: TGTGCCACCAGCAGAGATGGTGGGGGTTGGGTTTACAATGAGCAGTTCTTC

v_gene: TRBV19
d_gene: TRBD1
j_gene: TRBJ2-3
abundance: .
CDR3aa: CASSMAGGSTDTQYF
CDR3nt: TGTGCCAGTAGTATGGCAGGGGGCAGCACAGATACGCAGTATTTT

v_gene: TRBV12-3/TRBV12-4
d_gene: .
j_gene: TRBJ1-6
abundance: .
CDR3aa: CASQMGYNSPLHF
CDR3nt: TGTGCCAGCCAAATGGGGTATAATTCACCCCTCCACTTT

v_gene: TRBV4-2
d_gene: TRBD2
j_gene: TRBJ2-7
abundance: .
CDR3aa: CASSQWVGQRESSYEQYF
CDR3nt: TGTGCCAGCAGCCAATGGGTTGGTCAGCGGGAGTCCTCCTACGAGCAGTACTTC

v_gene: TRBV6-1
d_gene: TRBD2
j_gene: TRBJ2-1
abundance: .
CDR3aa: CASSDRIAGAYNEQFF
CDR3nt: TGTGCCAGCAGTGACAGAATAGCGGGAGCCTACAATGAGCAGTTCTTC

v_gene: TRBV9
d_gene: TRBD2
j_gene: TRBJ2-1
abundance: .
CDR3aa: CASSVESGMGHEQFF
CDR3nt: TGTGCCAGCAGCGTAGAGAGCGGGATGGGCCATGAGCAGTTCTTC

v_gene: TRBV9
d_gene: .
j_gene: TRBJ1-1
abundance: .
CDR3aa: CASRYRAGYTEAFF
CDR3nt: TGTGCCAGCAGATACAGGGCAGGATACACTGAAGCTTTCTTT

v_gene: TRBV12-3/TRBV12-4
d_gene: .
j_gene: TRBJ2-7
abundance: .
CDR3aa: CASSFGIEQYF
CDR3nt: TGTGCCAGCAGTTTCGGGATCGAGCAGTACTTC

v_gene: TRBV3-1/TRBV3-2
d_gene: TRBD2
j_gene: TRBJ2-3
abundance: .
CDR3aa: CASSHSGTGLVADTQYF
CDR3nt: TGTGCCAGCAGCCACAGCGGGACTGGTTTGGTGGCAGATACGCAGTATTTT

v_gene: TRBV28
d_gene: .
j_gene: TRBJ2-5
abundance: .
CDR3aa: CASSFRWETQYF
CDR3nt: TGTGCCAGCAGTTTCCGGTGGGAGACCCAGTACTTC

v_gene: TRBV29-1
d_gene: .
j_gene: TRBJ1-4
abundance: .
CDR3aa: CSVGGATNEKLFF
CDR3nt: TGCAGCGTGGGCGGGGCTACTAATGAAAAACTGTTTTTT

v_gene: TRBV2
d_gene: .
j_gene: TRBJ2-1
abundance: .
CDR3aa: CASSVGSFDEQFF
CDR3nt: TGTGCCAGCAGTGTAGGTAGCTTCGATGAGCAGTTCTTC

v_gene: TRBV19
d_gene: .
j_gene: TRBJ1-5
abundance: .
CDR3aa: CASSIGRDTQPQHF
CDR3nt: TGTGCCAGTAGTATTGGAAGGGATACTCAGCCCCAGCATTTT

v_gene: TRBV7-3
d_gene: TRBD1
j_gene: TRBJ2-5
abundance: .
CDR3aa: CASSLNRGETQYF
CDR3nt: TGTGCCAGCAGCTTGAACAGGGGAGAGACCCAGTACTTC